This TCR beta chain comes out of a study of blood T cell repertoires in COVID-19. The V gene end was trimmed by 0 bases and the J gene end by 7 bases; junction bases not matched to a gene: 11. The CDR3 is made up of 17 amino acids. Germline CDR1 is LGHNA and CDR2 is YSLEER. Profiled with immunoSEQ multiplex PCR; TCRdb holds only in-frame clones, not every one. The sample yields approximately 250,000 clones, 70% to 90% seen once. The sequencing sample was made of PBMCs or T cells enriched from blood (not recorded which). V is TRBV4-3 and J is TRBJ1-4; 7 positions agree with TRBD1. The sequence came from a woman aged 45 to 65 with acute COVID-19. The CDR3 DNA reads as TGCGCCAGCAGCCAAGATAAGGGGCGACAGGGAGGTGAAAAACTGTTTTTT. Translation gives CASSQDKGRQGGEKLFF.